This record covers a single T cell receptor (beta chain). Every bit of the isolated RNA underwent reverse transcription, so sequencing read expressed TCRB transcripts. Sequenced by immunoSEQ multiplex PCR; TCRdb stores in-frame clones only, minus some. The sample shows around 300,000 clones, about 8.5% of them seen only once. The data were obtained in a study of beta chain features in type 1 diabetes. Trimming left V 2 bases short and J 8 bases short, with 15 bases between. The germline CDR1 and CDR2 sequences are SNHLY and FYNNEI. The length of the CDR3 is 14 residues. Source material: central memory CD4+ T cells from blood. This chain joins TRBV2 and TRBJ1-2, with D perhaps TRBD1 (5 bases). The TCR sequence derives from a woman under 30 in good health. The CDR3 DNA reads TGTGCCAGCAGTGAAAGACAGACCCTTGGGGGCTACACCTTC. Amino acid sequence: CASSERQTLGGYTF.